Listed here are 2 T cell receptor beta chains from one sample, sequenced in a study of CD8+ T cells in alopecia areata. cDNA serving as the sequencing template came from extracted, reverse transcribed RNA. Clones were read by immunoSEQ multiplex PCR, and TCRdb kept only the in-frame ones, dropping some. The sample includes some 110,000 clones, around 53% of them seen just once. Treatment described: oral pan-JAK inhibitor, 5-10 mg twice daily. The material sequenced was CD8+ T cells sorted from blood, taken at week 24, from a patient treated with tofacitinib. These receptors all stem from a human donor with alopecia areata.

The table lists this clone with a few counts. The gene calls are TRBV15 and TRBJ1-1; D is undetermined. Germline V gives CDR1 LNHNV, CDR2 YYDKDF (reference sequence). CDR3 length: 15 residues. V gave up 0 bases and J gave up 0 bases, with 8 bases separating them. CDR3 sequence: CATSREPLMNTEAFF. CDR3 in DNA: TGTGCCACCAGCAGAGAACCTTTGATGAACACTGAAGCTTTCTTT.

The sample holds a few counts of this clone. The CDR3: CASSFGSDPFNEQFF. Written as DNA, the CDR3 is TGTGCCAGCAGTTTTGGTAGCGACCCCTTCAATGAGCAGTTCTTC. V and J are TRBV27 and TRBJ2-1, with a possible D match to TRBD2 (5 bases). Germline-derived CDR1 and CDR2 are MNHEY and SMNVEV (reference sequence). Trimming removed 3 bases from V and 6 bases from J, with 15 bases in between. The CDR3 is made up of 15 amino acids.